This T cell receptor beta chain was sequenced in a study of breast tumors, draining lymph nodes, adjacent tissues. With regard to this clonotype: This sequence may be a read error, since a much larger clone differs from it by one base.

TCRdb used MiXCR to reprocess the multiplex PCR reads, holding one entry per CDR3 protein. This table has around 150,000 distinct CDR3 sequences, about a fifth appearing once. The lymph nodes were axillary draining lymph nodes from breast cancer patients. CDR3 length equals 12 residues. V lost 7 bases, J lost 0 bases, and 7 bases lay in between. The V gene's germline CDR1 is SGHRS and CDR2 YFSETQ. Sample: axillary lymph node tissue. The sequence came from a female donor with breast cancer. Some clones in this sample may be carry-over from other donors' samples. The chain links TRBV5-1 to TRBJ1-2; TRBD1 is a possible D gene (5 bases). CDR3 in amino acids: CASQGTNYGYTF. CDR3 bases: TGCGCCAGCCAGGGCACTAACTATGGCTACACCTTC.